This T cell receptor beta chain derives from a study of spatial heterogeneity in lung cancer. For the study at large: Sequencing consistently turned up more beta-chain sequences than alpha-chain sequences.

Indicated time point: sample taken at primary tumor resection. Extraction of whole RNA from tumor, nontumor lung or frozen PBMC preceded unsorted sequencing. A single record per CDR3 protein comes from TCRdb applying MiXCR to the 5' RACE reads. The sample carries tens of thousands of distinct CDR3 sequences, under 9% recorded once. CDR1 and CDR2 (germline): MDHEN, SYDVKM. The V and J ends lost 3 bases and 5 bases, in that order; junction bases with no gene match: 5. The CDR3 runs to 14 residues. This clonotype occurred many times. The specimen comprised PBMCs, sampled at surgery. The origin of this receptor is a male donor with early-stage non-small cell lung cancer. The V and J genes are TRBV28 and TRBJ2-7; TRBD2 agrees at 9 bases. CDR3 bases: TGTGCCAGCAGTTTCGCGGGAGGGACGAACGAGCAGTACTTC. Encoded protein: CASSFAGGTNEQYF. Full variable domain (rest looked up from reference TRBV28 and TRBJ2-7): DVKVTQSSRYLVKRTGEKVFLECVQDMDHENMFWYRQDPGLGLRLIYFSYDVKMKEKGDIPEGYSVSREKKERFSLILESASTNQTSMYLCASSFAGGTNEQYFGPGTRLTVT.